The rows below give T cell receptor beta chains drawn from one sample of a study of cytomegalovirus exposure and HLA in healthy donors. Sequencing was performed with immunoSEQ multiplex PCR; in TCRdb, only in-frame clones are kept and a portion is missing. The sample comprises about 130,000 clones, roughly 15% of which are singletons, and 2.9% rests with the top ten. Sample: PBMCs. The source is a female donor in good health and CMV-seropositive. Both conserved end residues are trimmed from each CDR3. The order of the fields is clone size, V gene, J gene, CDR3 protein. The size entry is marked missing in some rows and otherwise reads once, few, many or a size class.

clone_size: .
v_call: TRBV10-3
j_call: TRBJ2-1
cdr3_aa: AISVSGLAGGTSSYNEQF

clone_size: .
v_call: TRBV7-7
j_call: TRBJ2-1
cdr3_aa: ASSLVISSYNEQF

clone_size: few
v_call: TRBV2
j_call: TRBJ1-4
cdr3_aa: ASSGAFQAEKLF

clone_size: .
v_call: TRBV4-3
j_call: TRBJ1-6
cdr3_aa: ASSQGITGDGNSPLH

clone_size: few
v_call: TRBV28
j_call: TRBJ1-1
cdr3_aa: ASRRTGGLMNTEAF

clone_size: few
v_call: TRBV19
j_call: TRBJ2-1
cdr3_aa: ASSITHLSSGSLNEQF

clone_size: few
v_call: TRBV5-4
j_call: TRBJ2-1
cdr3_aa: ASSLLSLQGFYEQF

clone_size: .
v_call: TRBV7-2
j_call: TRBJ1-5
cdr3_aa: ASSLADRGRNQPQH

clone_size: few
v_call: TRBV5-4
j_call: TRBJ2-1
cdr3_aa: ASSSTREQF

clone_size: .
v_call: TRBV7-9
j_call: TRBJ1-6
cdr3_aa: ASSVMGQWNNSPLH

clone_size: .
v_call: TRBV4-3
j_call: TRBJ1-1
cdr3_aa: ASSQDSYMNTEAF

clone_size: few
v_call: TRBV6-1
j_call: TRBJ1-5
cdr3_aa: APGTGGDQPQH

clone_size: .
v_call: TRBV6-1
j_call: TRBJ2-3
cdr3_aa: ASRLASTDTQY

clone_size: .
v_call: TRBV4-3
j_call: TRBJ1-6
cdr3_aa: ASSPAGGDSPLH

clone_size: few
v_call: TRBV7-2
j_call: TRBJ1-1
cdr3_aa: ASSLVFYRGLDTEAF

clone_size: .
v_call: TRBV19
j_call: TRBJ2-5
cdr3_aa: ASSISQGSIPETQY

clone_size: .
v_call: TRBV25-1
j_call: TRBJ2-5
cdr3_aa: ATSDYVEQY

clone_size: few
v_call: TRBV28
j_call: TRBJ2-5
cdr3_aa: ASSLAGAETQY

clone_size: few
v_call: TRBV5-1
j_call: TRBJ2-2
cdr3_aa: ASTGTGNTGELF

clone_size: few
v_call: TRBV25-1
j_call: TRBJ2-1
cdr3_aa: ASSARTSRVNEQF

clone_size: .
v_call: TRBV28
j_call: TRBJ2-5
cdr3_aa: ASSHRGTAQETQY

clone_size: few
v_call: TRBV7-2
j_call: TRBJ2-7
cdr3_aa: ASSFSYREGAIYEQY

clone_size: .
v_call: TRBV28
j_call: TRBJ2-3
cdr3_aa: ASSGLRDTQY

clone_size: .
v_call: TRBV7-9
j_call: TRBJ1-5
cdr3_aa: ASSRTGAGDQPQH

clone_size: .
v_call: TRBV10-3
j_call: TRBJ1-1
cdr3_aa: AISDQGTENTEAF

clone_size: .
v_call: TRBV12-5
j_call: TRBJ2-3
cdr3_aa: ASGSEGQPDTQY

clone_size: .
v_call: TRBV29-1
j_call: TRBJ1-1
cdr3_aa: SVSRGGVSAF

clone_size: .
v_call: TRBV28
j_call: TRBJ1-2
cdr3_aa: ASSPGTGRRYGYT

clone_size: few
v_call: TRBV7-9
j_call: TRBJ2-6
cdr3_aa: ASSTGYGANVLT

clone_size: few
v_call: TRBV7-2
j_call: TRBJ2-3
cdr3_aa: ASSLVWGDTQY

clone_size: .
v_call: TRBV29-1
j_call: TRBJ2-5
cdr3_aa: SVDRSRETGQGQETQY

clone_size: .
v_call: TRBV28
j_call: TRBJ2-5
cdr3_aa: ASSPPFWLAAGETQY

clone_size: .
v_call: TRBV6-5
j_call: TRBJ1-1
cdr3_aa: ASSYFRGGATEAF

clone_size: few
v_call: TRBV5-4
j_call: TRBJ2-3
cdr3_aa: ASSLGRGTDTQY